What follows are 19 T cell receptor beta chains derived from one specimen sequenced in a study of shared clonotypes between healthy human individuals. Using immunoSEQ multiplex PCR, the repertoire was profiled, and TCRdb retains in-frame clones only, with some absent. The sample includes roughly 500,000 clones, approximately 95% of them seen just once. Input material: naive CD4+ T cells sorted from blood. Subset meaning: CD45RA+ positively selected. Source of these receptors: a woman in her twenties or thirties in good health.

The V and J genes are TRBV7-2 and TRBJ2-5, with no clear D. The CDR3 consists of 16 residues. Germline lookup yields CDR1 SGHTA and CDR2 FQGNSA. V dropped 1 base and J dropped 9 bases, with 21 bases sitting between them. The CDR3 nucleotides are TGTGCCAGCAGCTTAGGGTCGACGGACCTCTTATTTCCCCAGTACTTC. Its translation: CASSLGSTDLLFPQYF.

A single count supports this clone. V and J are TRBV11-3 and TRBJ2-2; a weak D match, TRBD1 (6 bases). The CDR3 spans 14 residues. The V end lost 5 bases, the J end lost 6 bases, and 13 bases lay between the germline ends. Germline CDR1 and CDR2: SGHNT and YENEEA. The CDR3 region has the DNA TGTGCCAGCAGCCCACAACAGGGTGCCGGGGAGCTGTTTTTT. Protein: CASSPQQGAGELFF.

This clone is a singleton in its sample. The rearrangement joins TRBV28 to TRBJ1-1, with a weak D call TRBD1 (6 bases). The V and J ends lost 5 bases and 5 bases respectively, with 21 bases between them. This CDR3 comprises 16 residues. CDR1 MDHEN and CDR2 SYDVKM come from the germline V gene. The CDR3 DNA reads as TGTGCCAGCAGTAGGGGGACATCTCCTGGGCGGACTGAAGCTTTCTTT. It encodes CASSRGTSPGRTEAFF.

This chain connects TRBV28 to TRBJ2-1; 10 bases are a match to TRBD2. CDR3 size: 15 residues. CDR1 and CDR2 from the germline V gene are MDHEN and SYDVKM. V shed 3 bases and J 5 bases; nucleotides not matched to a gene: 4. The CDR3 DNA follows: TGTGCCAGCAGTTTGAGTACTAGCGGGAACAATGAGCAGTTCTTC. This codes for CASSLSTSGNNEQFF.

This chain joins TRBV19 and TRBJ2-2; the match to TRBD1 covers 9 bases. Germline V lookup: CDR1 LNHDA, CDR2 SQIVND (reference sequence). This CDR3 comprises 15 residues. V lost 5 bases and J lost 5; bases outside the gene matches: 6. In DNA, the CDR3 is TGTGCCAGTAGTTTGGGACAGGGCAGAACCGGGGAGCTGTTTTTT. Its protein is CASSLGQGRTGELFF.

With regard to this clone: At one boundary the junction diverges from the germline segment, which might be a read error. V is TRBV27 and J is TRBJ2-2, with unresolved D. The CDR3 is 13 amino acids. Germline V gene lookup returns CDR1 MNHEY and CDR2 SMNVEV (reference sequence). CDR3 residues: CASSLMNPGELFF. CDR3 DNA sequence: TGTGCCAGCAGTTTAATGAACCCCGGGGAGCTGTTTTTT.

J is TRBJ2-7 and V is TRBV5-5; D unclear. The germline gives CDR1 SGHKS, CDR2 YYEKEE (reference sequence). Trimming left V 4 bases short and J 0 bases short, with 20 bases between. The CDR3 extends over 17 amino acids. CDR3 sequence: CASSASVRPYSSYEQYF. CDR3 DNA: TGTGCCAGCAGCGCCTCGGTCAGGCCCTATTCCTCCTACGAGCAGTACTTC.

The chain has TRBV10-3 and TRBJ1-2; perhaps TRBD1 as D (6 bases). V was trimmed by 9 bases and J by 5 bases, leaving 19 bases between them. The germline gives CDR1 ENHRY, CDR2 SYGVKD. This CDR3 is 14 amino acids long. CDR3 region: CAIRGANLGYGYTF. The CDR3 DNA reads TGTGCCATAAGGGGGGCAAATTTGGGGTATGGCTACACCTTC.

The V and J genes are TRBV28 and TRBJ1-4, with D perhaps TRBD1 (5 bases). The CDR3 runs to 15 residues. Looked up from germline, CDR1 is MDHEN and CDR2 is SYDVKM. V was shortened by 5 bases and J by 4 bases, with 14 bases between the two germline ends. The CDR3 is CASSTGGGSNEKLFF. The CDR3 coding sequence is TGTGCCAGCAGTACCGGGGGGGGAAGTAATGAAAAACTGTTTTTT.

The V gene is TRBV5-1, the J gene TRBJ2-5, with D tentatively TRBD2 (6 bases). CDR1 and CDR2 (germline): SGHRS, YFSETQ. Deletions cut 2 bases from V and 5 bases from J, with 10 bases between. The CDR3 contains 13 residues. Here the CDR3 DNA reads TGCGCCAGCAGCTTACTAGCAGCCGAGACCCAGTACTTC. Translation gives CASSLLAAETQYF.

The genes are TRBV6-1 and TRBJ2-7, with D unresolved. The V end was cut by 7 bases, the J end by 4 bases, with 8 bases between. The CDR3 extends over 11 amino acids. Germline V gene lookup returns CDR1 MNHNS and CDR2 SASEGT. CDR3 amino acids: CASNLNYEQYF. CDR3 bases: TGTGCCAGCAACCTAAATTACGAGCAGTACTTC.

V is TRBV18 and J is TRBJ2-2, with D unclear. The CDR3 length is 16 residues. Trimming removed 2 bases from V and 3 bases from J, with 13 bases in between. Germline lookup yields CDR1 KGHSH and CDR2 LQKENI. The CDR3 here is CASSPTRIKDTGELFF. CDR3 DNA: TGTGCCAGCTCACCAACCAGAATTAAGGACACCGGGGAGCTGTTTTTT.

The rearrangement links TRBV5-6 to TRBJ2-1; D not resolved. This CDR3 has 13 residues. V was pared by 0 bases and J by 4 bases, with 5 bases between. Looked up from germline, CDR1 is SGHDT and CDR2 is YYEEEE. CDR3 protein: CASSLGIYNEQFF. The CDR3 nucleotides are TGTGCCAGCAGCTTGGGGATTTACAATGAGCAGTTCTTC.

The chain joins TRBV19 to TRBJ1-5; a possible D gene is TRBD1 (6 bases). The germline V gene encodes CDR1 LNHDA and CDR2 SQIVND (reference sequence). Trimming removed 6 bases from V and 7 bases from J, with 19 bases in between. The CDR3 is 15 residues long. This CDR3 is CASSRGQLVWQPQHF. CDR3 nucleotides: TGTGCCAGTAGCCGAGGACAGCTTGTGTGGCAGCCCCAGCATTTT.

The chain combines TRBV7-8 with TRBJ2-7; TRBD1 might be the D (6 bases). From germline, CDR1 is SGHVS and CDR2 FQNEAQ. V lost 4 bases and J 8 bases, leaving 12 bases between the germline ends. The length of the CDR3 is 12 residues. The CDR3 DNA reads TGTGCCAGCAGCTCCCAGGGGCAGAAGCAGTACTTC. Its protein product is CASSSQGQKQYF.

The chain carries TRBV5-1 and TRBJ2-5; no reliable D call. Germline V gene sequence: CDR1 SGHRS, CDR2 YFSETQ. Trimming removed 1 base at V and 5 bases at J, with 12 bases between. The CDR3 is 14 residues long. The CDR3 loop is CASSLKTETETQYF. In nucleotides, the CDR3 is TGCGCCAGCAGCTTGAAAACCGAAACGGAGACCCAGTACTTC.

The chain joins TRBV7-9 to TRBJ1-5; D call uncertain. The V gene's germline CDR1 is SEHNR and CDR2 FQNEAQ (reference sequence). There are 14 residues in the CDR3. The V end was cut by 0 bases, the J end by 0 bases, with 3 bases between. For the CDR3, the DNA is TGTGCCAGCAGCTTAGCGTTTAGCAATCAGCCCCAGCATTTT. Translation gives CASSLAFSNQPQHF.

The rearrangement links TRBV14 to TRBJ1-5; TRBD1 aligns across 11 bases. Trimming at V came to 10 bases and at J to 2 bases, leaving 19 bases not matched to a gene. CDR3 length equals 19 residues. Germline CDR1 and CDR2: SGHDN and FVKESK. Here the CDR3 reads CATPDPRDRGRYGNQPQHF. The CDR3 DNA is TGTGCCACCCCCGATCCCCGGGACAGGGGGAGGTATGGCAATCAGCCCCAGCATTTT. The full variable domain, rest sourced from reference TRBV14 and TRBJ1-5, is EAGVTQFPSHSVIEKGQTVTLRCDPISGHDNLYWYRRVMGKEIKFLLHFVKESKQDESGMPNNRFLAERTGGTYSTLKVQPAELEDSGVYFCATPDPRDRGRYGNQPQHFGDGTRLSIL.

The CDR3 DNA sequence: TGTGCCAGTGAGCCGGGACAGGGACGACCCCAGCATTTT. As protein: CASEPGQGRPQHF. The V and J genes are TRBV19 and TRBJ1-5; 9 nucleotides agree with TRBD1. Germline trimming cut 8 bases from V and 10 bases from J; bases unmatched to any gene: 9. Germline-derived CDR1 and CDR2 are LNHDA and SQIVND (reference sequence). This CDR3 contains 13 residues.